What follows describes a single TCR beta chain. Its antigen is not known. This specimen comes from a study of T cell responses to AZD1222 COVID-19 vaccine. Broader study findings: Baseline seropositives among AZD1222 recipients totaled only five to seven. Unmutated variant regions are reportedly targeted by nearly half of spike-specific TCRs.

The V gene's germline CDR1 is SGHRS and CDR2 YFSETQ. The CDR3 covers 12 residues. V was clipped by 2 bases and J by 8 bases, with 8 bases between them. Assay used: immunoSEQ multiplex PCR; TCRdb lists only in-frame clones, some missing. The data contain about 130,000 clones, about 88% of them singletons. The chain is built from TRBV5-1 and TRBJ2-1; possibly TRBD1 for D (5 bases). The sample consisted of peripheral blood, taken on day 0 of MenACWY control vaccination. The receptor was derived from an adult in good health. Here the CDR3 reads CASSFQGHEQFF. CDR3 nucleotides: TGCGCCAGCAGCTTCCAGGGCCATGAGCAGTTCTTC.